This T cell receptor beta chain was sequenced for a study of blood T cell repertoires in COVID-19. For the study at large: Specimens from acute and convalescent COVID-19 originated in the United States, Italy and Spain. PBMCs, B-cell-depleted T cells, or T cells were the source of the cDNA or gDNA that made up the material.

Individuals drawn from around 25 US areas were about 18 to 95 years old. Authors' analysis steps: By means of reference gene primer amplification, nucleated cell counts were estimated. Clones were sequenced by immunoSEQ multiplex PCR, and TCRdb holds only the in-frame ones, with some missing. From that table come the V and J calls and clone size; the DNA was used to work out D and trimming. Of roughly 150,000 clones listed, roughly 88% are singletons. This receptor was obtained from a man in his sixties or seventies who had been exposed to COVID-19. Sequencing was performed on PBMCs or T cells enriched from blood (not recorded which).

CDR3 coding DNA: TGTGCCAGCACCAAGGCAGGGACCTACGAGCAGTACTTC. Translating it yields CASTKAGTYEQYF. The J gene is TRBJ2-7, the V gene TRBV6-5; weak D call: TRBD1 (5 bases). CDR1 and CDR2 from the germline V gene are MNHEY and SVGAGI. This CDR3 is built from 13 residues. V was shortened by 7 bases and J by 2 bases, with 12 bases between the two germline ends.